This TCR beta chain is from a study of cytomegalovirus exposure and HLA in healthy donors. Study background: Among roughly 180 million T cells, an earlier analysis found about 100 million unique TCR beta sequences. Findings and caveats of the study: Prior analysis indicated that the majority of TCR beta V segments exhibited productivity approximately 87% or approximately 30% of the time. Beyond CMV serostatus, there was no information to go on about immune exposure.

Germline-derived CDR1 and CDR2 are ENHRY and SYGVKD. CDR3 size: 15 residues. Losses at the gene ends were 3 bases for V and 1 base for J; bases not matched to a gene: 2. Turning to this clone: Antigen specificity is unknown. This same CDR3 is encoded by further DNA sequences in the sample.

Vbeta (60) and Jbeta (13) primers were used in the PCR. Per the original methods: In a later analysis, 79 million or so unique TCR beta chains included roughly 11 million shared by two or more donors. Clones were read by immunoSEQ multiplex PCR, and TCRdb kept only the in-frame ones, dropping some. V, J and clone size are those of that table, while D and trimming were read from the DNA. Of about 200,000 clones listed, roughly 78% are singletons. The sample consisted of PBMCs. The clonotype comes from a woman aged 25 to 39 in good health and CMV-seropositive. The chain combines TRBV10-3 with TRBJ2-7; 11 bases fit TRBD2. In DNA, the CDR3 is TGTGCCATCAGTGACGGGACTAGCGGTTCCTACGAGCAGTACTTC. This gives the protein CAISDGTSGSYEQYF.